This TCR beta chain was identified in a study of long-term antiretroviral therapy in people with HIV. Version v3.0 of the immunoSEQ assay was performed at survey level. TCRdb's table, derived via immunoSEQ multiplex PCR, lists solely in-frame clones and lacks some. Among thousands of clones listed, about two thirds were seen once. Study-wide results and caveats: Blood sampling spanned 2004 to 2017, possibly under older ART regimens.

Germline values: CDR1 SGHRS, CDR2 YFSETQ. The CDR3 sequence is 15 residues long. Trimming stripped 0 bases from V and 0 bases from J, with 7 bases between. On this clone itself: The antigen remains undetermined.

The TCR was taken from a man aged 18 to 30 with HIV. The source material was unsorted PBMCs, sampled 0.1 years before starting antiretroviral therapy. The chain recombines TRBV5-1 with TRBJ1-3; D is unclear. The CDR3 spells CASSLALGSGNTIYF. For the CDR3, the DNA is TGCGCCAGCAGCTTGGCCCTTGGCTCTGGAAACACCATATATTTT.